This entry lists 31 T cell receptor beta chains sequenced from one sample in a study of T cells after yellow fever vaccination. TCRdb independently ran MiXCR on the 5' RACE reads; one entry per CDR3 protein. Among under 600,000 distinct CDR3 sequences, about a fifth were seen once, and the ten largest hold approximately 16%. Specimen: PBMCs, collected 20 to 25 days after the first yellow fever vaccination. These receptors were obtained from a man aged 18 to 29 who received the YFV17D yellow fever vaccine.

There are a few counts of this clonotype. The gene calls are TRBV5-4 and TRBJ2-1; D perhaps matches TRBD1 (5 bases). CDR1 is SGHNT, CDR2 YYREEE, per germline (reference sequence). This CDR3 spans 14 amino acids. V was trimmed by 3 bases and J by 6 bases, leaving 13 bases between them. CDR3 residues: CASSYGPGINEQFF. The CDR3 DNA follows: TGTGCCAGCAGCTACGGACCAGGGATCAATGAGCAGTTCTTC.

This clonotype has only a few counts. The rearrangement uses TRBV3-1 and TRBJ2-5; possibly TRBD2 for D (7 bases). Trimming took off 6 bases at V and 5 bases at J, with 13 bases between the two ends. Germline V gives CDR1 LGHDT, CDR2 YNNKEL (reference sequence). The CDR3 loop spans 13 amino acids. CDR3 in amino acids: CASSPGGLETQYF. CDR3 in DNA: TGTGCCAGCAGTCCCGGGGGGCTCGAGACCCAGTACTTC.

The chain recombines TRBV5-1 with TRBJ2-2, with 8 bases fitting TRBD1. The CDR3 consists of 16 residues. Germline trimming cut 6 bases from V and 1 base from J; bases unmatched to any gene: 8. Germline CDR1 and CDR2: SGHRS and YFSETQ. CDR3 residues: CASTVLGQGNTGELFF. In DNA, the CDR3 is TGCGCCAGCACAGTCCTTGGACAGGGGAACACCGGGGAGCTGTTTTTT.

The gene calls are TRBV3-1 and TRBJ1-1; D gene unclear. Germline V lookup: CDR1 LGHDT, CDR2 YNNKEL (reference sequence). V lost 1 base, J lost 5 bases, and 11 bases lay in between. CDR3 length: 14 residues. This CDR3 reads CASSQGSGRTEAFF. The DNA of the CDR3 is TGTGCCAGCAGCCAAGGGTCCGGTCGGACTGAAGCTTTCTTT. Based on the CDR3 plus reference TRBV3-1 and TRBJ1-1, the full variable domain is DTAVSQTPKYLVTQMGNDKSIKCEQNLGHDTMYWYKQDSKKFLKIMFSYNNKELIINETVPNRFSPKSPDKAHLNLHINSLELGDSAVYFCASSQGSGRTEAFFGQGTRLTVV.

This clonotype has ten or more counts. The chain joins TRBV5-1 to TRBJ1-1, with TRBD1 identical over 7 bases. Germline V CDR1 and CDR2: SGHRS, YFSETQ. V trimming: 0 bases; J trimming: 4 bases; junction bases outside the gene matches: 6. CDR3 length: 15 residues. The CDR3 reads CASSLAGQARTEAFF. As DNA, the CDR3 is TGCGCCAGCAGCTTGGCCGGACAGGCTCGCACTGAAGCTTTCTTT.

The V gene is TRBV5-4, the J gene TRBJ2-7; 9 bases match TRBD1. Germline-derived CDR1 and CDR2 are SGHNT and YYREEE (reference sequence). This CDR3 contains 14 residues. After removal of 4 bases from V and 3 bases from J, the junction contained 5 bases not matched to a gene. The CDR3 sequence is CASSLGTGIYEQYF. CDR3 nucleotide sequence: TGTGCCAGCAGCCTGGGGACAGGGATCTACGAGCAGTACTTC.

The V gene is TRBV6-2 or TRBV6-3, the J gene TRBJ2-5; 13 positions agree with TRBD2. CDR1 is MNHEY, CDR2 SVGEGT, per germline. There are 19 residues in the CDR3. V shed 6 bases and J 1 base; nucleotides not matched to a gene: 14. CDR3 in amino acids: CASSYRLAGGQIRQETQYF. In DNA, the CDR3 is TGTGCCAGCAGCTACAGACTAGCGGGGGGACAGATTCGCCAAGAGACCCAGTACTTC.

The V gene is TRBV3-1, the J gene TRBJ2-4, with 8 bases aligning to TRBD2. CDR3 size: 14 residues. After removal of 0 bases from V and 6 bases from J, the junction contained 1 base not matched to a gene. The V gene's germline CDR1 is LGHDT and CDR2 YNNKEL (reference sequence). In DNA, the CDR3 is TGTGCCAGCAGCCAAGACAGCGGGGGAAACATTCAGTACTTC. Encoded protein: CASSQDSGGNIQYF.

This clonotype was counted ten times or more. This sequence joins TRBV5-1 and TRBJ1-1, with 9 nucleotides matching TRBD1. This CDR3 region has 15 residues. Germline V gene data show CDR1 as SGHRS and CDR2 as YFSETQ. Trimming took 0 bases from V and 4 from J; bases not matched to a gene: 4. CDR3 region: CASSLVPGQGTEAFF. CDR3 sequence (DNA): TGCGCCAGCAGCTTGGTTCCGGGACAGGGCACTGAAGCTTTCTTT.

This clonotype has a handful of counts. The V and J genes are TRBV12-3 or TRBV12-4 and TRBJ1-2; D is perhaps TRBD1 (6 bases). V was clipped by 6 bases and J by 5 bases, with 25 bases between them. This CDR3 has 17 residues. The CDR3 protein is CASSLIFEAGASYGYTF. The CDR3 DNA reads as TGTGCCAGCAGCCTCATTTTTGAGGCAGGGGCGAGTTATGGCTACACCTTC.

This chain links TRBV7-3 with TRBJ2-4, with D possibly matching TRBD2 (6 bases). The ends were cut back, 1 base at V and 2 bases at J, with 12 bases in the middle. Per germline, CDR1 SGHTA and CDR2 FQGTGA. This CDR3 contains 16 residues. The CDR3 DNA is TGTGCCAGCAGCTTAAGCGGAGGGGCTCCCAAAAACATTCAGTACTTC. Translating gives CASSLSGGAPKNIQYF.

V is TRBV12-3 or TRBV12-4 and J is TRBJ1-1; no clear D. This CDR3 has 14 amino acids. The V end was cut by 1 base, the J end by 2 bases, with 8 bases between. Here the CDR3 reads CASSLDWYNTEAFF. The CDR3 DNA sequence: TGTGCCAGCAGTTTAGATTGGTACAACACTGAAGCTTTCTTT.

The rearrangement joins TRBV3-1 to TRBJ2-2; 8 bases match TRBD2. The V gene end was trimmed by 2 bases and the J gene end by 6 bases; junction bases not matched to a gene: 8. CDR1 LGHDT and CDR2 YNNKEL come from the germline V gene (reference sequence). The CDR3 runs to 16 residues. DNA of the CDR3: TGTGCCAGCAGCCAAAGGTCCGGGGGGGCCGCCGGGGAGCTGTTTTTT. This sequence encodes CASSQRSGGAAGELFF. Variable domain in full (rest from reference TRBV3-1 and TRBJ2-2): DTAVSQTPKYLVTQMGNDKSIKCEQNLGHDTMYWYKQDSKKFLKIMFSYNNKELIINETVPNRFSPKSPDKAHLNLHINSLELGDSAVYFCASSQRSGGAAGELFFGEGSRLTVL.

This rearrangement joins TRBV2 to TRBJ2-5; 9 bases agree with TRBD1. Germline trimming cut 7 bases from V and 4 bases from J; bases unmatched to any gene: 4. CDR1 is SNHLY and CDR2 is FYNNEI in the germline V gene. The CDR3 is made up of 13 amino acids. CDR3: CASIMDRGETQYF. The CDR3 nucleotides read TGTGCCAGCATCATGGACAGGGGAGAGACCCAGTACTTC.

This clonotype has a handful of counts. As DNA, the CDR3 is TGTGCCAGCAGCCCGAGCAAGGCTTCGGGAGCTTTCTTT. It encodes CASSPSKASGAFF. This rearrangement joins TRBV7-9 to TRBJ1-1; D remains ambiguous. This CDR3 region has 13 residues. Germline CDR1 SEHNR, CDR2 FQNEAQ (reference sequence). V gave up 5 bases and J gave up 10 bases, with 17 bases separating them.

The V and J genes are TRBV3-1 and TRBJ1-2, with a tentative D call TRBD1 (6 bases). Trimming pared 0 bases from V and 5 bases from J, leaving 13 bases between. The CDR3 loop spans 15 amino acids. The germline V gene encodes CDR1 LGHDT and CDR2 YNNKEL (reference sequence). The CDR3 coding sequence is TGTGCCAGCAGCCAAGAGTTAGGCAGGGGTTATGGCTACACCTTC. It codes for CASSQELGRGYGYTF.

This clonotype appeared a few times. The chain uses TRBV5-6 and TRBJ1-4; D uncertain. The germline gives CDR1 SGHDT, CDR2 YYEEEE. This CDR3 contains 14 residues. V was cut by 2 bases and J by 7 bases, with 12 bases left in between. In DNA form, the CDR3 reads TGTGCCAGCAGCTTATCCTACCCTGGTGAAAAACTGTTTTTT. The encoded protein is CASSLSYPGEKLFF.

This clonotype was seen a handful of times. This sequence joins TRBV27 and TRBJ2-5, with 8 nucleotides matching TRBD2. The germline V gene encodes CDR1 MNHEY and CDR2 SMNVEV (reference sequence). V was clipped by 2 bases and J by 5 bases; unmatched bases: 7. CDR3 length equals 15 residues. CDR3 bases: TGTGCCAGCAGTTTAGCAGGACTAGCTGGCGAGACCCAGTACTTC. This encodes CASSLAGLAGETQYF.

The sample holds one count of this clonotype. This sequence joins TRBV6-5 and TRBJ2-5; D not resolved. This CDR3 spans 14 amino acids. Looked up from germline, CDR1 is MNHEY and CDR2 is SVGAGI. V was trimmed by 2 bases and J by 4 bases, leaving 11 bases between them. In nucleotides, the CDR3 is TGTGCCAGCAGTTACCGAGGATCAGGAGAGACCCAGTACTTC. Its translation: CASSYRGSGETQYF.

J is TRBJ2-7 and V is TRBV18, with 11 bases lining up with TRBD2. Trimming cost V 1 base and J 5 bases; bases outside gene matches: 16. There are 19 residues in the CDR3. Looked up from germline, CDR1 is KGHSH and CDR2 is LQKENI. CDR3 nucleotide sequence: TGTGCCAGCTCACCACATACGACTAGCGGGGTGCAAAGTGGGAACGAGCAGTACGTC. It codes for CASSPHTTSGVQSGNEQYV.

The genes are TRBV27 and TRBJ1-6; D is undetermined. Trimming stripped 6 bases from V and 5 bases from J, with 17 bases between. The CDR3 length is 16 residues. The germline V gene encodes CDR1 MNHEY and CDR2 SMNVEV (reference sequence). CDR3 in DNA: TGTGCCAGCAGCCCGGTGGGGAAGCGTGATAATTCACCCCTCCACTTT. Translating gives CASSPVGKRDNSPLHF.

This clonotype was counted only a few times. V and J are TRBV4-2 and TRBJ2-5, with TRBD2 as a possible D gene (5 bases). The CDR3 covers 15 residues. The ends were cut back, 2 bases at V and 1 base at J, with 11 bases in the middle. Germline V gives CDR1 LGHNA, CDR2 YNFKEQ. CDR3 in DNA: TGTGCCAGCAGCCAAAATCTAGCCTCCCAAGAGACCCAGTACTTC. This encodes CASSQNLASQETQYF.

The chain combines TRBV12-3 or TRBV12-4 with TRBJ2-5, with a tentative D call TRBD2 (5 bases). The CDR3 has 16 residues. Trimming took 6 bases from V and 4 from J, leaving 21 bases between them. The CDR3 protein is CASSPTIAFSVETQYF. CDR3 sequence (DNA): TGTGCCAGCAGCCCCACGATAGCGTTTAGCGTAGAGACCCAGTACTTC.

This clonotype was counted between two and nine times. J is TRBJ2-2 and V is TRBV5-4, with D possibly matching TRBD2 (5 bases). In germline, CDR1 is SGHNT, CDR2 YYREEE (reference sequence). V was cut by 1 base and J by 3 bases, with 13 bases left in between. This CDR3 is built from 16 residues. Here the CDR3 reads CASSLYRGRDTGELFF. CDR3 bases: TGTGCCAGCAGCTTGTATCGAGGGAGAGACACCGGGGAGCTGTTTTTT.

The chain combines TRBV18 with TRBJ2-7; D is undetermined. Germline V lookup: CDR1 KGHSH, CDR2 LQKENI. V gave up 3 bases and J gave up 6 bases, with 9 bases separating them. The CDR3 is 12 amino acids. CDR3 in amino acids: CASSPDPGEQYF. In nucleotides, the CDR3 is TGTGCCAGCTCACCGGACCCTGGCGAGCAGTACTTC.

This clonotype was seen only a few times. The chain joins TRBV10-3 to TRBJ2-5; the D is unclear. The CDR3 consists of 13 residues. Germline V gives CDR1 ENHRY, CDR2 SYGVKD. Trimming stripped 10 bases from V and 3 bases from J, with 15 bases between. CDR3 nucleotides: TGTGCCACCACCCTAAACCAGGAAGAGACCCAGTACTTC. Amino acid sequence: CATTLNQEETQYF.

The CDR3 coding sequence is TGTGCCAGCAGCTGGGGGACAGCAGATACGCAGTATTTT. Its protein product is CASSWGTADTQYF. This rearrangement joins TRBV7-3 to TRBJ2-3; 7 bases line up with TRBD1. Trimming cost V 4 bases and J 4 bases; bases outside gene matches: 2. The CDR3 has 13 amino acids. The germline V gene encodes CDR1 SGHTA and CDR2 FQGTGA.

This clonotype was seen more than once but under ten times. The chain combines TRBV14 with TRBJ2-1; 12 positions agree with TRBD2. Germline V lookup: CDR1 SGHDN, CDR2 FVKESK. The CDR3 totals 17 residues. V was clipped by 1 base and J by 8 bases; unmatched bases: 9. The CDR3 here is CASSQGSSGGAGDEQFF. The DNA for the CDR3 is TGTGCCAGCAGCCAAGGATCTAGCGGGGGGGCCGGGGATGAGCAGTTCTTC.

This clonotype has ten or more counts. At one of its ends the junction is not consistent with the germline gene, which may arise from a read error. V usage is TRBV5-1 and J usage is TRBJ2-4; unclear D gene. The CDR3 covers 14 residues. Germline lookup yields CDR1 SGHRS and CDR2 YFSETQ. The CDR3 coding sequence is TGTGCCAGCAGCTTGGGTGTAGCCAAAAACATTCAGTACTTC. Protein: CASSLGVAKNIQYF.

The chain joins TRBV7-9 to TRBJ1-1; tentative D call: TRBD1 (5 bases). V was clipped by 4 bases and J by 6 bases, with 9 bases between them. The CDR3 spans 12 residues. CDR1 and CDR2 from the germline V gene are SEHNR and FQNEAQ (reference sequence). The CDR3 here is CASSSGKAEAFF. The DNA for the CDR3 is TGTGCCAGCAGCTCAGGGAAGGCTGAAGCTTTCTTT.

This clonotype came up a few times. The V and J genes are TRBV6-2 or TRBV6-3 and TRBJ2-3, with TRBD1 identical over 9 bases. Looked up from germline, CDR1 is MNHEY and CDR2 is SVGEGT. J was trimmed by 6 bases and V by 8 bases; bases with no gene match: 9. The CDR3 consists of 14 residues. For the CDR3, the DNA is TGTGCCAGCGCCCGGACAGGGGAAGGGGATACGCAGTATTTT. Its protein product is CASARTGEGDTQYF.